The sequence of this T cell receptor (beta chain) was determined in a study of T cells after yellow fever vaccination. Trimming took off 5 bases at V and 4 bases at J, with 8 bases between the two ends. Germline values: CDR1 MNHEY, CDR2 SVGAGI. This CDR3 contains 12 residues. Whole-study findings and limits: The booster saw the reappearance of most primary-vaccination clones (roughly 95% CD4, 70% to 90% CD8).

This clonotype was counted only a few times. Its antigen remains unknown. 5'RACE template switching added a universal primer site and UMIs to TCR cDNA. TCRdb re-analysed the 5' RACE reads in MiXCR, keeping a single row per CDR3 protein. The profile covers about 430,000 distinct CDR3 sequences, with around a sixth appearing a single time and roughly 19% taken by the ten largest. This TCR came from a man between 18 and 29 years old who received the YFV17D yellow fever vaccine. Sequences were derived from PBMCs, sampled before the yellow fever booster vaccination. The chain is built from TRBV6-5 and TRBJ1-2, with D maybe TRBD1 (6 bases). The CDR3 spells CASSRDTYGYTF. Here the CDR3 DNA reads TGTGCCAGCAGTAGGGACACCTATGGCTACACCTTC.